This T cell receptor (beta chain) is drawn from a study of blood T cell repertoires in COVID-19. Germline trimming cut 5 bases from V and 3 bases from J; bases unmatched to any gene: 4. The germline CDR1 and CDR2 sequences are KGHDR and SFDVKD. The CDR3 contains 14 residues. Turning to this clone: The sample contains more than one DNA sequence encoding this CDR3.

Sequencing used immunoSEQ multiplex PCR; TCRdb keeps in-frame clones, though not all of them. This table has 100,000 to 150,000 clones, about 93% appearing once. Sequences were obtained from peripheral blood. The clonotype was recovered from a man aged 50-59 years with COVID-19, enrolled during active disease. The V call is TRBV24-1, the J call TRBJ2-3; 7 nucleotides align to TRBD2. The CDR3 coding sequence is TGTGCCACCAGTGCATGGGGAGGGACAGATACGCAGTATTTT. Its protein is CATSAWGGTDTQYF.